These 5 T cell receptor beta chains came from one sample sequenced in a study of T cell repertoires in cytomegalovirus infection. From the reads, TCRdb called clonotypes with MiXCR, one entry per CDR3 protein. The sample has fewer than 200,000 distinct CDR3 sequences; 7.5% to 10% are singletons. Sequences were obtained from PBMCs. These receptors all stem from a human donor in good health (CMV status not recorded). Some clones in this sample may be carry-over from other donors' samples.

This clonotype was observed at least ten times. The chain recombines TRBV7-2 with TRBJ2-7; D uncertain. Per germline, CDR1 SGHTA and CDR2 FQGNSA. The CDR3 length is 12 residues. Trimming took off 6 bases at V and 1 base at J, with 7 bases between the two ends. The CDR3 coding sequence is TGTGCCAGCAGGACTGGGTCCTACGAGCAGTACTTC. Translation gives CASRTGSYEQYF.

In its sample, this clonotype was seen a few times. The chain combines TRBV28 with TRBJ2-2; 8 bases are shared with TRBD2. V lost 5 bases and J lost 4; bases outside the gene matches: 9. The CDR3 is made up of 16 amino acids. From germline, CDR1 is MDHEN and CDR2 SYDVKM. The CDR3 protein is CASSPGGAGVTGELFF. The DNA of the CDR3 is TGTGCCAGCAGTCCCGGGGGGGCGGGAGTCACCGGGGAGCTGTTTTTT.

The table lists this clonotype with many counts. The rearrangement uses TRBV7-2 and TRBJ1-5, with 7 bases lining up with TRBD1. The germline V gene encodes CDR1 SGHTA and CDR2 FQGNSA. V was clipped by 5 bases and J by 7 bases; unmatched bases: 14. The CDR3 has 16 residues. This chain's CDR3 is CASSPNQGGAKQPQHF. The CDR3 coding sequence is TGTGCCAGCAGCCCAAACCAGGGGGGCGCAAAACAGCCCCAGCATTTT.

The rearrangement joins TRBV6-2 or TRBV6-3 to TRBJ2-7, with TRBD1 identical over 7 bases. J was trimmed by 3 bases and V by 3 bases; bases with no gene match: 5. The CDR3 length is 14 residues. Germline CDR1 and CDR2: MNHEY and SVGEGT. CDR3 DNA: TGTGCCAGCAGTTATACCTGGGACAGCTACGAGCAGTACTTC. This gives the protein CASSYTWDSYEQYF.

This rearrangement joins TRBV7-2 to TRBJ2-7; 7 positions agree with TRBD2. Germline values: CDR1 SGHTA, CDR2 FQGNSA. Trimming at V came to 5 bases and at J to 4 bases, leaving 11 bases not matched to a gene. This CDR3 has 15 amino acids. CDR3 coding DNA: TGTGCCAGCAGCCAAAGGGGCGGGAGATGGTACGAGCAGTACTTC. Its translation: CASSQRGGRWYEQYF.